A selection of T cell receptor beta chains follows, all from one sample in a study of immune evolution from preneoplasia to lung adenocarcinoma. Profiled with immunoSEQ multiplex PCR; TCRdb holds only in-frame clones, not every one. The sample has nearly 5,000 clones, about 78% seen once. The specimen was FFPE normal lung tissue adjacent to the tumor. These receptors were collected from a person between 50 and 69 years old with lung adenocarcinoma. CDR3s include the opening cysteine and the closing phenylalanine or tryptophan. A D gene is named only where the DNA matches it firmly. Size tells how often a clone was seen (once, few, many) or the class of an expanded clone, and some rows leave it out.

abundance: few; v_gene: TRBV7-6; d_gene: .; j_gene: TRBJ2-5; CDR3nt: TGTGCCAGCAGCGACCAAGAGACCCAGTACTTC; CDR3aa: CASSDQETQYF
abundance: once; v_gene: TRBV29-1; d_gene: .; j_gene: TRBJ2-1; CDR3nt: TGCAGCGTAAAAGACGGGAGCTCCTACAATGAGCAGTTCTTC; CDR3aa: CSVKDGSSYNEQFF
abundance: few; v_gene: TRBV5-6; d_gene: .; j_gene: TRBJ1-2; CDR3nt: TGTGCCAGCAGCTGGGACACAGGTCTGGGAAATTACTATGGCTACACCTTC; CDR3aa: CASSWDTGLGNYYGYTF
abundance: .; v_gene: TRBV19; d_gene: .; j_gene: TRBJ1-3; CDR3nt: TGTGCCAGTAGTCCGTCTCGGGACACCATATATTTT; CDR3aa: CASSPSRDTIYF
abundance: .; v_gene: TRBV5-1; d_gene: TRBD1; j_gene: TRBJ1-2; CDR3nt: TGCGCCAGCAGCTCCAACCAGGGGGGGTTTGGCTACACCTTC; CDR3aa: CASSSNQGGFGYTF
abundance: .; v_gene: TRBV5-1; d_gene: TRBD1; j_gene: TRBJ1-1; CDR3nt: TGCGCCAGCAGCTTGGAACAGGGGGCGACTGAAGCTTTCTTT; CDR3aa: CASSLEQGATEAFF
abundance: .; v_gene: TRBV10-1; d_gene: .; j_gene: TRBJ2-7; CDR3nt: TGCGCCAGCAGTGAGTACAGGGATAGCCCCATGGAGCAGTACTTC; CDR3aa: CASSEYRDSPMEQYF
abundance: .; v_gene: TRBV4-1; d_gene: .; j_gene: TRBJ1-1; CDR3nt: TGCGCCAGCGGGGTCTACACAAGGGTCATCGCTGAAGCTTTCTTT; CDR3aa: CASGVYTRVIAEAFF
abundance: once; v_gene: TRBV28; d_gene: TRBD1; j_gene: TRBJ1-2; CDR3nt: TGTGCCAGCACCCAGACAGGGAGTGGCTACACCTTC; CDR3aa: CASTQTGSGYTF
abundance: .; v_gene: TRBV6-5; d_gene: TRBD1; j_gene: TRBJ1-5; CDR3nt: TGTGCCAGCAGCCCAGGGGGAAGTCAGCCCCAGCATTTT; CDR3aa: CASSPGGSQPQHF
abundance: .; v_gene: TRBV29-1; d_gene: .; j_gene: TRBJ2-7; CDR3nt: TGCAGCGTTGCCCGGGGCTACGAGCAGTACTTC; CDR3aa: CSVARGYEQYF
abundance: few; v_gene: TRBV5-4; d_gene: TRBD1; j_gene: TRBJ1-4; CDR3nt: TGTGCCAGCAGTCATAACAGGGGCCTTAATGAAAAACTGTTTTTT; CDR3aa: CASSHNRGLNEKLFF
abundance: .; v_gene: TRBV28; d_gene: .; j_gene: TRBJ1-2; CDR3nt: TGTGCCAGCAGCCTAGGACGGACCTATGGCTACACCTTC; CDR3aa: CASSLGRTYGYTF
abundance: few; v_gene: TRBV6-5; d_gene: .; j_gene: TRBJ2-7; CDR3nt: TGTGCCAGCAGTTACGGGTCAGGGAGCGGCTCCTACGAGCAGTACTTC; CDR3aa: CASSYGSGSGSYEQYF
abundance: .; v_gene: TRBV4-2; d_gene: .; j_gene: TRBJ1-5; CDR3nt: TGTGCCAGCAGCCAAGATCCTGGCCAACGGGGCCAGCCCCAGCATTTT; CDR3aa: CASSQDPGQRGQPQHF
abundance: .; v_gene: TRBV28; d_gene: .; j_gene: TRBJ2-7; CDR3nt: TGTGCCAGCACCCCGAGACAGAGATCCTACGAGCAGTACTTC; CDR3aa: CASTPRQRSYEQYF
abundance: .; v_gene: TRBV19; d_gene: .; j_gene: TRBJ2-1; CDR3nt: TGTGCCAGTAGTATCTTCGGACGTGGGGTCAATGAGCAGTTCTTC; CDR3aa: CASSIFGRGVNEQFF
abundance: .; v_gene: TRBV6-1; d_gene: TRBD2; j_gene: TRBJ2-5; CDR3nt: TGTGCCAGCAGTGAGCCGGGACTAGCGGGAGTGGGATGGGTAGAGACCCAGTACTTC; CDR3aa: CASSEPGLAGVGWVETQYF
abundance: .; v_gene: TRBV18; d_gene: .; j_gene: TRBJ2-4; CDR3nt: TGTGCCAGCTCACCCTCCGGCGGAGAAAACATTCAGTACTTC; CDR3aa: CASSPSGGENIQYF
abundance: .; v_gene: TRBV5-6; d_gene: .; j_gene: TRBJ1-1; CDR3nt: TGTGCCAGCAGCGCCATGACAGAGGGTGGCACTGAAGCTTTCTTT; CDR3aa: CASSAMTEGGTEAFF
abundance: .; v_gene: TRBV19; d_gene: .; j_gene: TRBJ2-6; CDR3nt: TGTGCCAGTAGTCCCCTACAGGGAAGCAGCTCTGGGGCCAACGTCCTGACTTTC; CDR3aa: CASSPLQGSSSGANVLTF
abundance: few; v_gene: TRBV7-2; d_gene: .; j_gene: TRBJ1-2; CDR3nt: TGTGCCAGCAGCCATAGTCGCGGGGCGTATGGCTACACCTTC; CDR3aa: CASSHSRGAYGYTF
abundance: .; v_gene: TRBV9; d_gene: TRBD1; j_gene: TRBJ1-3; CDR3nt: TGTGCCAGCAGCGTAGGGGTTGGGACAGGGTCCTCTGGAAACACCATATATTTT; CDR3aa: CASSVGVGTGSSGNTIYF
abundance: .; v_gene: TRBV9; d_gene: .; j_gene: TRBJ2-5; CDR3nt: TGTGCCAGCAGCGTAGGTCAGGGGATCCAAGAGACCCAGTACTTC; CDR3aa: CASSVGQGIQETQYF
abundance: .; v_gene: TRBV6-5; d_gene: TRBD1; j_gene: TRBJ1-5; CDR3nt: TGTGCCAGCAGCCCAGGGACAGGGGGTAATCAGCCCCAGCATTTT; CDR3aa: CASSPGTGGNQPQHF
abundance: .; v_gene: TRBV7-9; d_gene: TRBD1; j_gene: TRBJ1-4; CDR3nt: TGTGCCAGCAGTCAGGGGGATCGGACAACTAATGAAAAACTGTTTTTT; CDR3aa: CASSQGDRTTNEKLFF
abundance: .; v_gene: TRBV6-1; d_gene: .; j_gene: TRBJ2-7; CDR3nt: TGTGCCAGCAGTGAAGAGGGGACTTTCGAGTACGAGCAGTACTTC; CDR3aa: CASSEEGTFEYEQYF
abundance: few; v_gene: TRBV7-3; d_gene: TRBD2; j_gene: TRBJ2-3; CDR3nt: TGTGCCAGCAGCTTAGGCGGGAGCGGCGCAGATACGCAGTATTTT; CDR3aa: CASSLGGSGADTQYF